Following are 12 T cell receptor beta chains from one sample sequenced in a study of blood T cell repertoires in COVID-19. The repertoire was sequenced with immunoSEQ multiplex PCR; TCRdb's copy has only in-frame clones and lacks some. This sample has about 300,000 clones, with about nine tenths found just once. Input material: PBMCs or T cells enriched from blood (not recorded which). The receptors were sampled from a woman aged 25 to 45 who had recovered from COVID-19.

This chain joins TRBV29-1 and TRBJ2-1, with 13 bases aligning to TRBD2. Per germline, CDR1 SQVTM and CDR2 ANQGSEA. Trimming took 5 bases from V and 0 from J; bases not matched to a gene: 4. This CDR3 has 16 residues. The CDR3 reads CSVSGLAGFSYNEQFF. CDR3 sequence (DNA): TGCAGCGTTTCGGGACTAGCGGGATTCTCCTACAATGAGCAGTTCTTC.

The rearrangement uses TRBV28 and TRBJ1-4; no clear D. V shed 6 bases and J shed 10 bases, with 9 bases lying between them. CDR1 and CDR2 (germline): MDHEN, SYDVKM. This CDR3 has 11 amino acids. The CDR3 DNA sequence: TGTGCCAGCAGGGCAGGTGGAAAACTGTTTTTT. Residues: CASRAGGKLFF.

CDR3 region: CASSLVAVSTEAFF. CDR3 nucleotide sequence: TGTGCCAGCAGCTTAGTAGCGGTATCCACTGAAGCTTTCTTT. The V call is TRBV7-2, the J call TRBJ1-1; the D is unclear. Germline CDR1 and CDR2: SGHTA and FQGNSA. V was trimmed by 1 base and J by 4 bases, leaving 10 bases between them. CDR3 length equals 14 residues.

The genes are TRBV3-1 (or the pseudogene TRBV3-2) and TRBJ1-2, with D possibly being TRBD1 (6 bases). The CDR3 is 12 amino acids. Looked up from germline, CDR1 is LGHDT and CDR2 is YNNKEL (reference sequence). Between the trimmed V and J ends, which lost 11 bases and 3 bases, there was a span of 13 bases. In DNA form, the CDR3 reads TGTGCCGTCGGACAGACGCACTATGGCTACACCTTC. Amino acids: CAVGQTHYGYTF.

This clone was picked up a small number of times. The chain carries TRBV28 and TRBJ1-5; the match to TRBD1 covers 9 bases. V trimming: 4 bases; J trimming: 4 bases; junction bases outside the gene matches: 17. Germline V gene sequence: CDR1 MDHEN, CDR2 SYDVKM. The CDR3 totals 19 residues. CDR3 in amino acids: CASSSVEIRDRENNQPQHF. DNA for the CDR3: TGTGCCAGCAGTTCGGTCGAAATCCGGGACAGGGAGAATAATCAGCCCCAGCATTTT.

This sequence joins TRBV7-8 and TRBJ2-7; 7 bases fit TRBD1. The CDR3 extends over 13 amino acids. CDR1 and CDR2 (germline): SGHVS, FQNEAQ. The junction had 8 bases not matched to a gene; V was cut back by 5 bases and J by 7 bases. CDR3 coding DNA: TGTGCCAGCAGCAAAACAGGGGTGGGGGAGCAGTACTTC. This encodes CASSKTGVGEQYF.

The rearrangement links TRBV5-4 to TRBJ1-2, with D possibly TRBD1 on 6 matching bases. V lost 10 bases, J lost 7 bases, and 17 bases lay in between. Germline V gives CDR1 SGHNT, CDR2 YYREEE (reference sequence). This CDR3 has 12 amino acids. In nucleotides, the CDR3 is TGTGCCTCCCAGAGGGGGGAGGGTGGCTACACCTTC. As protein: CASQRGEGGYTF.

The chain uses TRBV7-2 and TRBJ2-7, with 7 bases that match TRBD2. This CDR3 region has 13 residues. From germline, CDR1 is SGHTA and CDR2 FQGNSA. The trim removed 5 bases at V and 5 bases at J, leaving 6 bases unmatched. The CDR3 reads CASSPRGGDEQYF. CDR3 nucleotide sequence: TGTGCCAGCAGCCCACGGGGAGGGGACGAGCAGTACTTC.

The gene calls are TRBV9 and TRBJ2-7; 14 bases map to TRBD2. The CDR3 loop spans 15 amino acids. The germline CDR1 and CDR2 sequences are SGDLS and YYNGEE. V lost 4 bases and J lost 4; bases outside the gene matches: 4. Written as DNA, the CDR3 is TGTGCCAGCAGCCCAGGACTAGCGGGAGGTTACGAGCAGTACTTC. Translated: CASSPGLAGGYEQYF.

The chain couples TRBV28 to TRBJ2-7, with TRBD2 matching 10 bases. This CDR3 has 16 residues. Germline V lookup: CDR1 MDHEN, CDR2 SYDVKM. V dropped 4 bases and J dropped 2; count of bases not matched to a gene: 8. In nucleotides, the CDR3 is TGTGCCAGCAGTTCGCCGGGACTAGCGCACCCCTACGAGCAGTACTTC. Its protein is CASSSPGLAHPYEQYF.

The chain employs TRBV5-1 and TRBJ2-3, with D maybe TRBD2 (6 bases). V shed 5 bases and J shed 1 base, with 17 bases lying between them. CDR1 is SGHRS and CDR2 is YFSETQ in the germline V gene. The CDR3 loop spans 16 amino acids. The CDR3 here is CASSLMGGRGTDTQYF. In DNA, the CDR3 is TGCGCCAGCAGTTTGATGGGGGGTCGAGGCACAGATACGCAGTATTTT.

The J gene is TRBJ2-3, the V gene TRBV4-3; 7 nucleotides agree with TRBD2. Germline CDR1 reads LGHNA; CDR2 reads YSLEER. The CDR3 consists of 21 residues. Unmatched junction bases numbered 19, after V lost 1 base and J lost 0 bases. This CDR3 reads CASSQARPTSEVLFSTDTQYF. The DNA of the CDR3 is TGCGCCAGCAGCCAAGCCCGCCCTACTAGCGAAGTCCTTTTTAGCACAGATACGCAGTATTTT.